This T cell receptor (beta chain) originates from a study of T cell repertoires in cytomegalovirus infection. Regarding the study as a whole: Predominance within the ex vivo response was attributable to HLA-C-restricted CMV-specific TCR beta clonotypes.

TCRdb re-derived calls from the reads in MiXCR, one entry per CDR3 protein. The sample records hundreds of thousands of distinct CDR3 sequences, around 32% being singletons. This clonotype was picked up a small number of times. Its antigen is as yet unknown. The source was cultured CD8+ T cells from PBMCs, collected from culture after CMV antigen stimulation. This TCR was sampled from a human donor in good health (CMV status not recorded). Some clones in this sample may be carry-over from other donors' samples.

CDR3 amino acids: CASTSDRADSNQPQHF. CDR3 nucleotides: TGTGCCAGCACCAGTGACAGGGCGGATAGCAATCAGCCCCAGCATTTT. V usage is TRBV12-3 or TRBV12-4 and J usage is TRBJ1-5, with 7 bases matching TRBD1. This CDR3 region has 16 residues. V lost 7 bases to trimming and J lost 0 bases; unmatched junction nucleotides: 9.